The sequence of this T cell receptor beta chain was determined in a study of beta chain features in type 1 diabetes. Study findings and constraints: When Type 1 diabetes patients were examined, their TCRB CDR3s proved moderately but significantly shorter in all four CD4+ subsets. In comparison with healthy donors, patients had naive, central memory and Treg TCRB repertoires that appeared more similar. Because the template was cDNA, high-expressing cells might be over-represented.

This clone was detected a few times. The target antigen is unknown. The germline V gene encodes CDR1 KGHSH and CDR2 LQKENI. This CDR3 spans 12 amino acids. The V end was cut by 3 bases, the J end by 7 bases, with 7 bases between. Of the isolated RNA, all was reverse transcribed, and so the sequenced material was expressed TCRB transcripts. Method: immunoSEQ multiplex PCR; TCRdb's copy keeps in-frame clones and lacks some. Of 150,000 or so clones in the sample, approximately 9.8% are singletons; the top ten hold 0.65%. The sample was central memory CD4+ T cells from blood. V is TRBV18 and J is TRBJ2-1; D call uncertain. The clonotype was recovered from a woman between 35 and 50 years old in good health. The CDR3 nucleotides read TGTGCCAGCTCACCGTCCGGGAATGAGCAGTTCTTC. Translated, it gives CASSPSGNEQFF.